This TCR beta chain came from a study of T cell repertoires in cytomegalovirus infection. TCRdb redid the calling of the reads with MiXCR, one entry per CDR3 protein. The data hold about 360,000 distinct CDR3 sequences, with 15% to 20% observed a single time. The CDR3 consists of 11 residues. V lost 7 bases to trimming and J lost 4 bases; unmatched junction nucleotides: 1. This chain joins TRBV12-3 or TRBV12-4 and TRBJ2-7, with TRBD2 matching 7 bases. This TCR was recovered from a human donor in good health (CMV status not recorded). Some clones in this sample may be carry-over from other donors' samples. Sequences were obtained from PBMCs. CDR3 sequence (DNA): TGTGCCAGCATGGGGGGGTACGAGCAGTACTTC. Translating gives CASMGGYEQYF.